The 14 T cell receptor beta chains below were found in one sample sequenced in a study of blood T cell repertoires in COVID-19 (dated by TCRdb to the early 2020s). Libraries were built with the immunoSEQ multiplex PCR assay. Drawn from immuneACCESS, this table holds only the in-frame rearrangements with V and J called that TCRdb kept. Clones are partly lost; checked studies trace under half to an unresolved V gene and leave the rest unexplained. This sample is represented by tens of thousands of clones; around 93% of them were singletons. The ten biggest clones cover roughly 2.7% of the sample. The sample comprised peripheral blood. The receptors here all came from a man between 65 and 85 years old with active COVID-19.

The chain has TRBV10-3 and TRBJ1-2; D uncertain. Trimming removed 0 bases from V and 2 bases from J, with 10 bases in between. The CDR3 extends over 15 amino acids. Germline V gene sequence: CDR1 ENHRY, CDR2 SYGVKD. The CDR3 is CAISESGTRNYGYTF. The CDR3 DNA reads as TGTGCCATCAGTGAGTCTGGCACCCGAAACTATGGCTACACCTTC.

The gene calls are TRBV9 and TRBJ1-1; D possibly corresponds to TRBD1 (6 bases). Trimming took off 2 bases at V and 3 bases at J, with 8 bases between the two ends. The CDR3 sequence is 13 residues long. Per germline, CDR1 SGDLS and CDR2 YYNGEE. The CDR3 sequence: CASSVGGYTEAFF. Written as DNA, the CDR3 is TGTGCCAGCAGCGTTGGGGGCTACACTGAAGCTTTCTTT.

The CDR3 here is CASSAGTSGASGEQYF. Here the CDR3 DNA reads TGCGCCAGCAGCGCCGGGACTAGCGGGGCCTCAGGGGAGCAGTACTTC. This chain links TRBV5-1 with TRBJ2-7; TRBD2 matches 13 bases. Germline lookup yields CDR1 SGHRS and CDR2 YFSETQ. V shed 4 bases, J shed 7 bases, and the junction held 11 bases outside the gene matches. The CDR3 loop spans 16 amino acids.

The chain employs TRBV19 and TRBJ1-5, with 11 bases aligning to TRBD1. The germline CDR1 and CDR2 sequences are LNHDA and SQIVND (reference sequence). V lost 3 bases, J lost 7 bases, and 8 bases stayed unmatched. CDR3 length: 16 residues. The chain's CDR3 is CASSIVRTGGEQPQHF. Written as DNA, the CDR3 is TGTGCCAGTAGTATCGTAAGGACAGGGGGCGAACAGCCCCAGCATTTT. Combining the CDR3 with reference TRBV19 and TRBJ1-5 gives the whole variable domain DGGITQSPKYLFRKEGQNVTLSCEQNLNHDAMYWYRQDPGQGLRLIYYSQIVNDFQKGDIAEGYSVSREKKESFPLTVTSAQKNPTAFYLCASSIVRTGGEQPQHFGDGTRLSIL.

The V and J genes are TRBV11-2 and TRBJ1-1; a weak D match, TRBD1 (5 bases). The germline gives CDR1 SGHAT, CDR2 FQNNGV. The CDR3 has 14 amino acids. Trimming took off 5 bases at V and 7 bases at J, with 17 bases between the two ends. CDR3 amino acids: CASSGTRGPFEAFF. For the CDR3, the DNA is TGTGCCAGCAGCGGTACAAGGGGCCCCTTTGAAGCTTTCTTT. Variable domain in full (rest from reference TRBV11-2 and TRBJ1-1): EAGVAQSPRYKIIEKRQSVAFWCNPISGHATLYWYQQILGQGPKLLIQFQNNGVVDDSQLPKDRFSAERLKGVDSTLKIQPAKLEDSAVYLCASSGTRGPFEAFFGQGTRLTVV.

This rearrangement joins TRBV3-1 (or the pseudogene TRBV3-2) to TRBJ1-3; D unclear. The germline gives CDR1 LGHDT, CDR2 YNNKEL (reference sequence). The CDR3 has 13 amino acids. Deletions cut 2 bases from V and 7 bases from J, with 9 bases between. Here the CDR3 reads CASSQPGLNTIYF. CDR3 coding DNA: TGTGCCAGCAGCCAACCCGGGTTGAACACCATATATTTT.

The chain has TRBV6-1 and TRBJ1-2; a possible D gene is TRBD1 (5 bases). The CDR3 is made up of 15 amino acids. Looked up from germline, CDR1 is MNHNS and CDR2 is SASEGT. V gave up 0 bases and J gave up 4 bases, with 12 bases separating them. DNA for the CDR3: TGTGCCAGCAGTGAAGCGCTTCAGGGTGTCTATGGCTACACCTTC. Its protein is CASSEALQGVYGYTF.

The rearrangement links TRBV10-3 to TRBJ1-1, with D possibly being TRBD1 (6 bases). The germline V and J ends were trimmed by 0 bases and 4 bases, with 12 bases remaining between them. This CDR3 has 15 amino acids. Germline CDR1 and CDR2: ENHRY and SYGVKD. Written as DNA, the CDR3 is TGTGCCATCAGTGAGTCCGGACAGCCCAGCACTGAAGCTTTCTTT. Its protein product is CAISESGQPSTEAFF.

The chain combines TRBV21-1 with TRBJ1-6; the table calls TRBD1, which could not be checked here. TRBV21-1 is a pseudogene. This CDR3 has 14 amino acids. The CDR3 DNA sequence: TGTGCCAGCAACCATCAGGGGCCCAATTCACCCCTCCACTTT. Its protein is CASNHQGPNSPLHF.

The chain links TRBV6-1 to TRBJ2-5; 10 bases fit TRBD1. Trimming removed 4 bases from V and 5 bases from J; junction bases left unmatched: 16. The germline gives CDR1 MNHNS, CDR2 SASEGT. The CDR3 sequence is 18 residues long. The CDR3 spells CASSVGWSLTGGRETQYF. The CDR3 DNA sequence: TGTGCCAGCAGTGTTGGATGGAGCTTGACAGGGGGCAGGGAGACCCAGTACTTC.

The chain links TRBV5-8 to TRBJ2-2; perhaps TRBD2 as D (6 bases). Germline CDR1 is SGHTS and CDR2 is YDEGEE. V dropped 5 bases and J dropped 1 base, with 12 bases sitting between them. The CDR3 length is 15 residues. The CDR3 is CASRAGRWNTGELFF. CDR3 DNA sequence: TGTGCCAGCAGGGCGGGACGGTGGAACACCGGGGAGCTGTTTTTT.

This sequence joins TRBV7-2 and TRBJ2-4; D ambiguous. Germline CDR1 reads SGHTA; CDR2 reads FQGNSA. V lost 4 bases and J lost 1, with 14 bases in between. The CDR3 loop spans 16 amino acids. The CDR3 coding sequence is TGTGCCAGCAGCTCTCAGGCTTCGGTTGCCAAAAACATTCAGTACTTC. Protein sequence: CASSSQASVAKNIQYF.

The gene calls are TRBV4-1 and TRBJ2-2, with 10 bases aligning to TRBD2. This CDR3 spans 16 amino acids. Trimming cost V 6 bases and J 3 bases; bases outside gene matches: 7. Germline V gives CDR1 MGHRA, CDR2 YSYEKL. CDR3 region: CASRTSSGGDTGELFF. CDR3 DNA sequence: TGCGCCAGCAGAACCTCTAGCGGGGGTGACACCGGGGAGCTGTTTTTT.

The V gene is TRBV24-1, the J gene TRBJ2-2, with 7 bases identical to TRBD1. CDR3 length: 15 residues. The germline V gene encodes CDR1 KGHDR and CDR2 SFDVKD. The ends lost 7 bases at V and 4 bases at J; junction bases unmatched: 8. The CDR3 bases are TGTGCCACCAGCGAAACAGGGGTCCTCACCGGGGAGCTGTTTTTT. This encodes CATSETGVLTGELFF.